This T cell receptor beta chain was sequenced for a study of blood T cell repertoires in COVID-19. Study information: The United States, Italy and Spain provided the acute and convalescent COVID-19 samples. The analysed material was cDNA or gDNA that came from T cells, B-cell-depleted T cells, or PBMCs.

The CDR3 length is 14 residues. Germline CDR1 SNHLY, CDR2 FYNNEI. Between the trimmed V and J ends, which lost 0 bases and 11 bases, there was a span of 16 bases. Per the original methods: Scientists estimated how many nucleated cells there were by amplifying reference gene primers. The data were produced by immunoSEQ multiplex PCR, yet TCRdb's version contains in-frame clones alone and is incomplete. That table gives V, J and clone size, and the DNA gave D and trimming. The sample yields around 400,000 clones, 70% to 90% seen once. This rearrangement joins TRBV2 to TRBJ1-1, with D perhaps matching TRBD1 (6 bases). This clonotype was sampled from a woman aged 55-69 years with COVID-19, enrolled during active disease. Source material: peripheral blood. For the CDR3, the DNA is TGTGCCAGCAGTGAAGCGTCACAGGGCCGAAGGGCTTTCTTT. Translated, it gives CASSEASQGRRAFF.